These 22 T cell receptor beta chains were all obtained from the same sample, sequenced in a study of T cell responses to AZD1222 COVID-19 vaccine (dated by TCRdb to the early 2020s). The library relied on the immunoSEQ multiplex PCR assay. Sourced from immuneACCESS, this table was stored by TCRdb with only in-frame sequences that have V and J called. A share of the clones is absent; for the studies checked, an unresolved V gene accounts for under half, and the remainder has no known explanation. A total of some 80,000 clones appear in this sample, 85% to 90% of them only once. The leading ten clones occupy around 6% of the sample. The time point label, as the study defines it: baseline before first vaccination. The material sequenced was peripheral blood, taken on day 0 of AZD1222 vaccination. Source of these receptors: an adult in good health.

This clone is a singleton in its sample. The chain has TRBV5-1 and TRBJ2-1; D gene uncertain. This CDR3 spans 12 amino acids. V lost 4 bases to trimming and J lost 7 bases, with 9 bases between them. Germline V gives CDR1 SGHRS, CDR2 YFSETQ. The CDR3 protein is CASSPQRNEQFF. CDR3 nucleotide sequence: TGCGCCAGCAGCCCTCAACGGAATGAGCAGTTCTTC. The variable domain in full, completed from reference TRBV5-1 and TRBJ2-1, reads KAGVTQTPRYLIKTRGQQVTLSCSPISGHRSVSWYQQTPGQGLQFLFEYFSETQRNKGNFPGRFSGRQFSNSRSEMNVSTLELGDSALYLCASSPQRNEQFFGPGTRLTVL.

The J gene is TRBJ2-2, the V gene TRBV14; D possibly matches TRBD1 or TRBD2 (5 bases each). Per the germline V gene, CDR1 is SGHDN and CDR2 is FVKESK. Trimming left V 4 bases short and J 4 bases short, with 13 bases between. This CDR3 is built from 15 residues. CDR3 sequence: CASSLMGVATGELFF. CDR3 bases: TGTGCCAGCAGCCTTATGGGGGTAGCCACCGGGGAGCTGTTTTTT.

This rearrangement joins TRBV7-9 to TRBJ1-5; the D is unclear. CDR3 length: 12 residues. The V end lost 4 bases, the J end lost 7 bases, and 8 bases lay between the germline ends. Germline assignment: CDR1 SEHNR and CDR2 FQNEAQ (reference sequence). The CDR3 sequence: CASSSPGQPQHF. The DNA for the CDR3 is TGTGCCAGCAGCTCCCCGGGGCAGCCCCAGCATTTT.

The V call is TRBV30, the J call TRBJ1-4; no clear D gene. This CDR3 contains 13 residues. Looked up from germline, CDR1 is GTSNPN and CDR2 is SVGIG (reference sequence). Trimming stripped 7 bases from V and 0 bases from J, with 9 bases between. The CDR3 DNA reads as TGTGCCTCAGCTAGGACAACTAATGAAAAACTGTTTTTT. It encodes CASARTTNEKLFF.

The genes are TRBV18 and TRBJ1-1; 10 bases align to TRBD1. The CDR3 totals 18 residues. V dropped 5 bases and J dropped 3; count of bases not matched to a gene: 15. The germline CDR1 and CDR2 sequences are KGHSH and LQKENI. The CDR3 bases are TGTGCCAGCTCATCGACACCCCTTAAGGACAGGGGGGACACTGAAGCTTTCTTT. It yields the protein CASSSTPLKDRGDTEAFF. Full variable domain (rest looked up from reference TRBV18 and TRBJ1-1): NAGVMQNPRHLVRRRGQEARLRCSPMKGHSHVYWYRQLPEEGLKFMVYLQKENIIDESGMPKERFSAEFPKEGPSILRIQQVVRGDSAAYFCASSSTPLKDRGDTEAFFGQGTRLTVV.

The chain uses TRBV29-1 and TRBJ1-5, with 7 bases aligning to TRBD1. The CDR3 contains 14 residues. J lost 5 bases, V lost 6 bases, and 10 bases had no gene match. Germline V gives CDR1 SQVTM, CDR2 ANQGSEA. CDR3 amino acids: CSVSQTGKDQPQHF. Here the CDR3 DNA reads TGCAGCGTGTCGCAGACAGGGAAGGATCAGCCCCAGCATTTT.

This clone came up a few times. The chain joins TRBV30 to TRBJ2-3; no firm D call. The CDR3 covers 12 residues. Trimming left V 5 bases short and J 2 bases short, with 8 bases between. Per germline, CDR1 GTSNPN and CDR2 SVGIG (reference sequence). In DNA, the CDR3 is TGTGCCTGGCGCCCAGACACAGATACGCAGTATTTT. This translates into CAWRPDTDTQYF.

This clone was found a few times. V gene TRBV2 combines with J gene TRBJ2-7; a weak D match, TRBD1 (6 bases). CDR3 length: 11 residues. Germline CDR1 is SNHLY and CDR2 is FYNNEI. V dropped 5 bases and J dropped 12 bases, with 14 bases sitting between them. CDR3: CASSSGTPVYF. The CDR3 bases are TGTGCCAGCAGTTCGGGGACACCCGTGTACTTC.

The table lists this clone with a count of one. This rearrangement joins TRBV18 to TRBJ1-2; D perhaps matches TRBD1 (6 bases). This CDR3 region has 16 residues. The V gene's germline CDR1 is KGHSH and CDR2 LQKENI. Trimming took 5 bases from V and 3 from J, leaving 19 bases between them. CDR3 sequence: CASSGSRGEADYGYTF. The CDR3 DNA is TGTGCCAGCTCAGGGAGCAGGGGAGAAGCGGACTATGGCTACACCTTC.

The genes are TRBV6-5 and TRBJ2-1; D remains unclear. This CDR3 is 12 amino acids long. Trimming stripped 6 bases from V and 9 bases from J, with 12 bases between. Germline loops: CDR1 MNHEY, CDR2 SVGAGI. The CDR3 region is CASSPTFSEQFF. The CDR3 DNA reads TGTGCCAGCAGCCCAACGTTCAGTGAGCAGTTCTTC.

The chain has TRBV6-2 or TRBV6-3 and TRBJ1-5; D not resolved. The germline CDR1 and CDR2 sequences are MNHEY and SVGEGT. Deletions cut 2 bases from V and 0 bases from J, with 11 bases between. The CDR3 sequence is 16 residues long. The CDR3 loop is CASSYAGEISNQPQHF. The CDR3 DNA sequence: TGTGCCAGCAGTTACGCCGGGGAAATTAGCAATCAGCCCCAGCATTTT.

The chain carries TRBV15 and TRBJ2-1, with 13 bases fitting TRBD2. The V segment lost 5 bases and the J segment 0 bases; nucleotides outside the gene matches: 4. This CDR3 comprises 17 residues. Germline V gives CDR1 LNHNV, CDR2 YYDKDF (reference sequence). CDR3 DNA sequence: TGTGCCACCAGCTCCCGACTAGCGGGGGGCTCCTACAATGAGCAGTTCTTC. Encoded protein: CATSSRLAGGSYNEQFF.

This clone is a singleton in its sample. V and J are TRBV4-2 and TRBJ1-1; 11 bases align to TRBD1. From germline, CDR1 is LGHNA and CDR2 YNFKEQ. V dropped 4 bases and J dropped 9; count of bases not matched to a gene: 16. The CDR3 length is 17 residues. CDR3 in DNA: TGTGCCAGCAGCCCGTCTGCCTCGGACAGGGGGCGCGGTAAAGCTTTCTTT. As protein: CASSPSASDRGRGKAFF.

The chain carries TRBV4-2 and TRBJ2-7; the match to TRBD2 covers 8 bases. This CDR3 spans 14 amino acids. Germline CDR1 is LGHNA and CDR2 is YNFKEQ. V lost 6 bases to trimming and J lost 3 bases; unmatched junction nucleotides: 7. The CDR3 region is CASRSGGAVYEQYF. In DNA, the CDR3 is TGTGCCAGCAGGTCCGGGGGGGCAGTCTACGAGCAGTACTTC.

The CDR3 region has the DNA TGCGCCAGCAGCCAACTAGCCGAGACAGGTACCCCCTCTGGAAACACCATATATTTT. Translating it yields CASSQLAETGTPSGNTIYF. V is TRBV4-3 and J is TRBJ1-3; D is perhaps TRBD1 (6 bases). Deletions cut 2 bases from V and 0 bases from J, with 20 bases between. The CDR3 has 19 residues. The germline V gene encodes CDR1 LGHNA and CDR2 YSLEER.

This chain connects TRBV15 to TRBJ1-5; the D is unclear. This CDR3 region has 14 residues. Trimming cost V 1 base and J 7 bases, with 11 bases left between them. CDR1 LNHNV and CDR2 YYDKDF come from the germline V gene (reference sequence). As DNA, the CDR3 is TGTGCCACCAGCAGAGGGGAGGTTGGCCAGCCCCAGCATTTT. Its protein product is CATSRGEVGQPQHF.

V usage is TRBV5-8 and J usage is TRBJ2-7; no definite D call. The CDR3 has 14 residues. V lost 0 bases and J lost 6, with 13 bases in between. The germline gives CDR1 SGHTS, CDR2 YDEGEE. The CDR3: CASSLGPPDREQYF. In nucleotides, the CDR3 is TGTGCCAGCAGCTTGGGCCCCCCCGACCGCGAGCAGTACTTC.

This clone was found once. The V and J genes are TRBV6-5 and TRBJ1-1; 8 nucleotides match TRBD1. The CDR3 extends over 15 amino acids. The V gene end was trimmed by 7 bases and the J gene end by 5 bases; junction bases not matched to a gene: 12. Germline V CDR1 and CDR2: MNHEY, SVGAGI. The CDR3 nucleotides are TGTGCCAGCACGCGGTCAGGGGGCCGGAAGACTGAAGCTTTCTTT. It translates to CASTRSGGRKTEAFF.

The V call is TRBV18, the J call TRBJ2-7; possible D gene TRBD1, 5 bases. The ends were cut back, 0 bases at V and 2 bases at J, with 14 bases in the middle. The germline gives CDR1 KGHSH, CDR2 LQKENI. The CDR3 consists of 16 residues. The CDR3 spells CASSPPGDSLTYEQYF. CDR3 bases: TGTGCCAGCTCACCACCTGGAGACAGCTTAACCTACGAGCAGTACTTC.

The rearrangement links TRBV5-4 to TRBJ2-3; 7 bases map to TRBD1. The CDR3 runs to 15 residues. Germline V gene lookup returns CDR1 SGHNT and CDR2 YYREEE (reference sequence). Trimming at V came to 1 base and at J to 2 bases, leaving 4 bases not matched to a gene. CDR3 DNA: TGTGCCAGCAGCTTGAAAGGGGGCTACACAGATACGCAGTATTTT. This encodes CASSLKGGYTDTQYF.

In nucleotides, the CDR3 is TGTGCCAGCAGCGAGGGGGTTATAGATGGCTACACCTTC. The encoded protein is CASSEGVIDGYTF. The V and J genes are TRBV5-4 and TRBJ1-2; D is possibly TRBD1 (6 bases). Looked up from germline, CDR1 is SGHNT and CDR2 is YYREEE (reference sequence). The CDR3 is made up of 13 amino acids. Trimming left V 4 bases short and J 6 bases short, with 13 bases between.

V usage is TRBV5-5 and J usage is TRBJ2-2, with 8 bases lining up with TRBD2. V shed 0 bases, J shed 4 bases, and the junction held 5 bases outside the gene matches. CDR3 length: 16 residues. Germline CDR1 reads SGHKS; CDR2 reads YYEKEE (reference sequence). The CDR3 region is CASSLVVAGGTGELFF. As DNA, the CDR3 is TGTGCCAGCAGCTTGGTCGTGGCGGGGGGCACCGGGGAGCTGTTTTTT.